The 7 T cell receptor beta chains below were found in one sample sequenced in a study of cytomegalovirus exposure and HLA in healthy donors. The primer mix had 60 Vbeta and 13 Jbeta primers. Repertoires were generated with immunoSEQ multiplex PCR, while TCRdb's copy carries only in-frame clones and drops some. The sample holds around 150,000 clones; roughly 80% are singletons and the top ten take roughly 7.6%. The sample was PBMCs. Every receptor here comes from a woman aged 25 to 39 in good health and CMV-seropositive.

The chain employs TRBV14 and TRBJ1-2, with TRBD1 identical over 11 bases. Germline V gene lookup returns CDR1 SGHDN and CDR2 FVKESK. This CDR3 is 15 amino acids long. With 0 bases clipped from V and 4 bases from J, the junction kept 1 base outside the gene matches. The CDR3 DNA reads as TGTGCCAGCAGCCAAGATGGGACAGGGGGCTATGGCTACACCTTC. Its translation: CASSQDGTGGYGYTF. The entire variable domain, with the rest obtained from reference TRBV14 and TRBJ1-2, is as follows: EAGVTQFPSHSVIEKGQTVTLRCDPISGHDNLYWYRRVMGKEIKFLLHFVKESKQDESGMPNNRFLAERTGGTYSTLKVQPAELEDSGVYFCASSQDGTGGYGYTFGSGTRLTVV.

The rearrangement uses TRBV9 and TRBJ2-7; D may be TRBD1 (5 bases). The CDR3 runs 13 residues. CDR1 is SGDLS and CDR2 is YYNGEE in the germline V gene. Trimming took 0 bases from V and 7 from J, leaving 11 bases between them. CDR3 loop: CASSVEPRVEQYF. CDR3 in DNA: TGTGCCAGCAGCGTAGAACCCAGGGTGGAGCAGTACTTC.

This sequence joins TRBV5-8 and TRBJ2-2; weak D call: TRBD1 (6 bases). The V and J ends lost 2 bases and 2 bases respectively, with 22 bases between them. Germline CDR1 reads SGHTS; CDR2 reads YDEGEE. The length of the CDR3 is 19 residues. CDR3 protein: CASSFHRGQNFYNTGELFF. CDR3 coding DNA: TGTGCCAGCAGCTTTCACCGCGGACAGAACTTCTATAACACCGGGGAGCTGTTTTTT.

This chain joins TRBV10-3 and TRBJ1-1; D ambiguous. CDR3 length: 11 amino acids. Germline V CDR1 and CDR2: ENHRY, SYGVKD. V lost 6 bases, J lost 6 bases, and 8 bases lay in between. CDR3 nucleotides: TGTGCCATCAGGAATACAGCTGAAGCTTTCTTT. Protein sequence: CAIRNTAEAFF.

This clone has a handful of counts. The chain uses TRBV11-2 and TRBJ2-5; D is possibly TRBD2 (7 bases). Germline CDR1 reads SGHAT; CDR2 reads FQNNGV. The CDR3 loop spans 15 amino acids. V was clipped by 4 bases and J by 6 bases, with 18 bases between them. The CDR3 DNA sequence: TGTGCCAGCAGCTCTAGGGGGGGAGATGGACAGACCCAGTACTTC. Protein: CASSSRGGDGQTQYF.

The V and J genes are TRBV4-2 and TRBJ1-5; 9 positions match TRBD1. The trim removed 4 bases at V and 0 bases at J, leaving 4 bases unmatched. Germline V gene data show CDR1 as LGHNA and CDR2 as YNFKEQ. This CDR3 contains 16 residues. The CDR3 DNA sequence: TGTGCCAGCAGCCCAAGGACAGGGGATAGCAATCAGCCCCAGCATTTT. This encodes CASSPRTGDSNQPQHF.

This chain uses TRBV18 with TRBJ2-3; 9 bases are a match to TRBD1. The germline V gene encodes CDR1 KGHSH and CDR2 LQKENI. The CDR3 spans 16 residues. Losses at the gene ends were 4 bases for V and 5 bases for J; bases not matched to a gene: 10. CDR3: CASSLGPGQGEDTQYF. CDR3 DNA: TGTGCCAGCTCACTGGGGCCGGGACAGGGCGAAGATACGCAGTATTTT.